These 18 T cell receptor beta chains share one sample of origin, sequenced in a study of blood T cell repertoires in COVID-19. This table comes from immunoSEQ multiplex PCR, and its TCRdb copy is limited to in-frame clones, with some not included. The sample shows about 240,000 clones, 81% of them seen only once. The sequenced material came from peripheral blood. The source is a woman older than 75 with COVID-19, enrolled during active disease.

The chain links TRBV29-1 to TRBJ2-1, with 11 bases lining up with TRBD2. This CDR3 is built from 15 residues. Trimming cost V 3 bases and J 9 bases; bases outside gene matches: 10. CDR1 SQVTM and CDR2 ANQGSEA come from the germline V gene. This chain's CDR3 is CSVDDTSGSSLEQFF. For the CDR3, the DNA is TGCAGCGTTGACGATACTAGCGGGAGTTCGCTTGAGCAGTTCTTC.

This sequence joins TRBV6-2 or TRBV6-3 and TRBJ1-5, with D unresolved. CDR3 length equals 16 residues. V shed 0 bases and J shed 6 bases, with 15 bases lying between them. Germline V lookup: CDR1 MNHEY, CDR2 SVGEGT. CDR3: CASSYSGLPPSQPQHF. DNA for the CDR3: TGTGCCAGCAGTTACTCGGGCTTGCCGCCGAGTCAGCCCCAGCATTTT.

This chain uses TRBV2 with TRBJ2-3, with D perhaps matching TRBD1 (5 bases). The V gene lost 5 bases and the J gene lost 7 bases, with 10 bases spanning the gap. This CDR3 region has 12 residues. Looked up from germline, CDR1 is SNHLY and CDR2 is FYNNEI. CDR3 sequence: CASSSGAYTQYF. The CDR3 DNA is TGTGCCAGCAGTTCTGGGGCGTATACGCAGTATTTT.

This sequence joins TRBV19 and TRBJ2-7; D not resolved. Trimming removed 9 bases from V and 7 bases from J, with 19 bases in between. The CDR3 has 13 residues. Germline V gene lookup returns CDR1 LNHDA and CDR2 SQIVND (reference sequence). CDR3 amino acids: CASSGIVGAEQYF. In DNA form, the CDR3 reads TGTGCCAGCTCAGGCATAGTAGGCGCGGAGCAGTACTTC.

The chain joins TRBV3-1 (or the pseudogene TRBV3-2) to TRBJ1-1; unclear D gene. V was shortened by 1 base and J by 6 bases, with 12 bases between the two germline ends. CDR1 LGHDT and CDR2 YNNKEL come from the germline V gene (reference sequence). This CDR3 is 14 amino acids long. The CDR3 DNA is TGTGCCAGCAGCCAAGGAGGTGCCGGGGCTGAAGCTTTCTTT. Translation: CASSQGGAGAEAFF.

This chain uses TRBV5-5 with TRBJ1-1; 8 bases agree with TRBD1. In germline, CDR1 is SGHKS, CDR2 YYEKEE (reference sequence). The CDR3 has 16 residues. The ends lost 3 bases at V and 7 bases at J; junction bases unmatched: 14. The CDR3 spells CASSWPGAGGSFEAFF. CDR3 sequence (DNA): TGTGCCAGCAGCTGGCCCGGCGCAGGGGGCTCTTTTGAAGCTTTCTTT.

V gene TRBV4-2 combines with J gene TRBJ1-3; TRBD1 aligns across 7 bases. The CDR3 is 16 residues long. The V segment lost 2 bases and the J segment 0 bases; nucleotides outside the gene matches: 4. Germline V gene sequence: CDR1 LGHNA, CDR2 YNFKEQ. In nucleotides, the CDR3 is TGTGCCAGCAGCCAATCAACAGGGGCCTCTGGAAACACCATATATTTT. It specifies CASSQSTGASGNTIYF.

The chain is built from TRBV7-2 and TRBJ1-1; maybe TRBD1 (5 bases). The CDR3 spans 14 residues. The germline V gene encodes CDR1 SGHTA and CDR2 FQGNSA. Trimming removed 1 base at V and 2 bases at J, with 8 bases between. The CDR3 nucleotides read TGTGCCAGCAGCTTAGACAGGCTAAACACTGAAGCTTTCTTT. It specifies CASSLDRLNTEAFF.

CDR3 loop: CASSPRTGTSGNTIYF. The DNA for the CDR3 is TGTGCCAGCAGCCCTCGGACAGGGACCTCTGGAAACACCATATATTTT. This rearrangement joins TRBV3-1 (or the pseudogene TRBV3-2) to TRBJ1-3; 8 bases align to TRBD1. The J segment lost 0 bases and the V segment lost 4 bases, leaving 5 bases of the junction unmatched. The CDR3 loop spans 16 amino acids. In germline, CDR1 is LGHDT, CDR2 YNNKEL (reference sequence).

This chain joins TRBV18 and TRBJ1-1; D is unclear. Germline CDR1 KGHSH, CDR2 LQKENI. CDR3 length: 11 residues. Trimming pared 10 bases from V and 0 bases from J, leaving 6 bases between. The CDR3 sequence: CATLMNTEAFF. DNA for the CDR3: TGTGCCACTCTTATGAACACTGAAGCTTTCTTT. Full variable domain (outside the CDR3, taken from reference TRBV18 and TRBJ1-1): NAGVMQNPRHLVRRRGQEARLRCSPMKGHSHVYWYRQLPEEGLKFMVYLQKENIIDESGMPKERFSAEFPKEGPSILRIQQVVRGDSAAYFCATLMNTEAFFGQGTRLTVV.

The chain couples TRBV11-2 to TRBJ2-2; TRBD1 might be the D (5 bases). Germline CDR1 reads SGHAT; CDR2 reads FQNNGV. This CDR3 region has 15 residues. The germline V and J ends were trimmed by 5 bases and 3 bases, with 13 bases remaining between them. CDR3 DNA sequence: TGTGCCAGCAGCGTTACAGGAAAAGACACCGGGGAGCTGTTTTTT. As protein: CASSVTGKDTGELFF.

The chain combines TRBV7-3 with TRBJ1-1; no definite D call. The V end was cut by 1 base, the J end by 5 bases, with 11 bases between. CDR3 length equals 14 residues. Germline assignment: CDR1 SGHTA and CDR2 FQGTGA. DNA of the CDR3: TGTGCCAGCAGCTTAAAGGCAGAGAGGACTGAAGCTTTCTTT. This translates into CASSLKAERTEAFF.

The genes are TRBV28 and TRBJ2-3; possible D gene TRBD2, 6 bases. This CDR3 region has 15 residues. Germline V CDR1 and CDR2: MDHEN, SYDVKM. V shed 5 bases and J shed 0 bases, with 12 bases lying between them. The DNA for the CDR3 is TGTGCCAGCAGTGCGGCCGGGGGAAGCACAGATACGCAGTATTTT. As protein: CASSAAGGSTDTQYF.

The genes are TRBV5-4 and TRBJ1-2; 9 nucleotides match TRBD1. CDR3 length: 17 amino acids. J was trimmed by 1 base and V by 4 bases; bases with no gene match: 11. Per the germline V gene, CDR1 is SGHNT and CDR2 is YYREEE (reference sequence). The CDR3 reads CASSRLKTGGFNYGYTF. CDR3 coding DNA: TGTGCCAGCAGCCGGTTGAAGACAGGGGGTTTTAACTATGGCTACACCTTC. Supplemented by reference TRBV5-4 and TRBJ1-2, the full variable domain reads ETGVTQSPTHLIKTRGQQVTLRCSSQSGHNTVSWYQQALGQGPQFIFQYYREEENGRGNFPPRFSGLQFPNYSSELNVNALELDDSALYLCASSRLKTGGFNYGYTFGSGTRLTVV.

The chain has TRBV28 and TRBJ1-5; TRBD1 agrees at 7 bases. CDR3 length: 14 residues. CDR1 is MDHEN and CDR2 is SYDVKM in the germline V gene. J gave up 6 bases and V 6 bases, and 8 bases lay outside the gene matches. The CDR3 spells CASSLRQGGQPQHF. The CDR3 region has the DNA TGTGCCAGCAGCTTAAGGCAGGGGGGTCAGCCCCAGCATTTT.

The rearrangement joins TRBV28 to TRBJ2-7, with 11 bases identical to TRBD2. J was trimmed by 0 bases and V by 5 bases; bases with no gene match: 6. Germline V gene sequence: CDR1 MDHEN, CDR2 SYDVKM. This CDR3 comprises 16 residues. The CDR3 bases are TGTGCCAGCAGTACTAGCGGGAGTCCAAGCTCCTACGAGCAGTACTTC. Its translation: CASSTSGSPSSYEQYF. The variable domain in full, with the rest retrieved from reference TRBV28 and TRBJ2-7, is DVKVTQSSRYLVKRTGEKVFLECVQDMDHENMFWYRQDPGLGLRLIYFSYDVKMKEKGDIPEGYSVSREKKERFSLILESASTNQTSMYLCASSTSGSPSSYEQYFGPGTRLTVT.

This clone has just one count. The CDR3 reads CASSAGGRNEQYF. The CDR3 DNA follows: TGTGCCAGCAGTGCAGGGGGCAGGAACGAGCAGTACTTC. The chain is built from TRBV2 and TRBJ2-7; TRBD1 aligns across 8 bases. The CDR3 is made up of 13 amino acids. The germline V gene encodes CDR1 SNHLY and CDR2 FYNNEI. V gave up 4 bases and J gave up 5 bases; unmatched junction bases: 4.

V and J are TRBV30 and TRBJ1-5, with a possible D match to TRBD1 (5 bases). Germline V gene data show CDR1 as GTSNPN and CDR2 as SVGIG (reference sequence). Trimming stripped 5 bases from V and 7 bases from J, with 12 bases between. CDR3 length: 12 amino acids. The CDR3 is CAWGQGDQPQHF. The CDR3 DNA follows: TGTGCCTGGGGGCAGGGCGACCAGCCCCAGCATTTT.